This TCR beta chain was captured in a study of cytomegalovirus exposure and HLA in healthy donors. With 60 Vbeta and 13 Jbeta primers, the PCR was carried out. Per the study methods: Later, some 79 million unique TCR beta chains were counted in an analysis, and roughly 10 million of them were shared. This table comes from immunoSEQ multiplex PCR, and its TCRdb copy is limited to in-frame clones, with some not included. That table is the source of V, J and clone size, and D and trimming were worked out from the DNA. The table shows about 140,000 clones, with around 73% occurring only once. The CDR3 extends over 13 amino acids. Trimming left V 9 bases short and J 5 bases short, with 15 bases between. The germline V gene encodes CDR1 SGHDN and CDR2 FVKESK. Study results and caveats: TCR beta V- and J-gene trimming was later associated with a missense DCLRE1C variant. It was reported that the classifier diagnosed cytomegalovirus status with high specificity and sensitivity in both the original and validation cohorts.

Remarks on this clone: The antigen is not known.

The source material was PBMCs. The V and J genes are TRBV14 and TRBJ2-3, with a tentative D call TRBD1 (6 bases). The receptor's source is a female donor in good health and CMV-seronegative. CDR3 nucleotide sequence: TGTGCCAGTTTCGGACAGCCCGGAGATACGCAGTATTTT. Translation gives CASFGQPGDTQYF. Based on the CDR3 plus reference TRBV14 and TRBJ2-3, the full variable domain is EAGVTQFPSHSVIEKGQTVTLRCDPISGHDNLYWYRRVMGKEIKFLLHFVKESKQDESGMPNNRFLAERTGGTYSTLKVQPAELEDSGVYFCASFGQPGDTQYFGPGTRLTVL.